This T cell receptor beta chain was observed in a study of graft-versus-host responses after intestinal transplantation. Study-wide points: Allografts of patients with graft-donor T cell macrochimerism showed high graft-versus-host to host-versus-graft clone ratios.

Here immunoSEQ multiplex PCR was the method, and the copy in TCRdb shows in-frame clones only, minus some. The table records around 21,000 clones, over 35% of them present only once. This CDR3 is 14 amino acids long. The germline CDR1 and CDR2 sequences are SGHKS and YYEKEE (reference sequence). V was cut by 0 bases and J by 7 bases, with 13 bases left in between. Around 200,000 CFSE-labeled responder cells were plated with around 200,000 irradiated, violet-dye-labeled stimulator cells. The TCR comes from a human patient who was an organ donor for intestinal transplantation. The rearrangement links TRBV5-5 to TRBJ1-2; D remains ambiguous. The specimen was alloreactive CD8+ T cells from a mixed lymphocyte reaction culture, collected before transplantation. The sample's subset: CFSE-low proliferating T cells sorted from roughly 6-day pre-transplant mixed lymphocyte reaction (GvH or HvG direction). The CDR3, as DNA: TGTGCCAGCAGCTTGGAACGGTTCTTCGGTGGCTACACCTTC. It yields the protein CASSLERFFGGYTF.